This T cell receptor beta chain was captured in a study of cytomegalovirus exposure and HLA in healthy donors. Study-level findings and limits: Researchers left out some V segments, among them TRBV6-2 and TRBV6-3, as indistinguishable. Later work showed greater clonal expansion in HLA-associated TCR beta chains than in equally common others.

This clone occurred once. Its matching antigen is unknown. The PCR contained 60 Vbeta and 13 Jbeta primers. TCRdb keeps only in-frame clones here, not all; method: immunoSEQ multiplex PCR. The sample records 190,000 or so clones, around 83% being singletons. This CDR3 comprises 15 residues. Germline CDR1 reads SGHTA; CDR2 reads FQGTGA. Germline trimming cut 4 bases from V and 3 bases from J; bases unmatched to any gene: 6. Sequencing was carried out using PBMCs. The sequence was obtained from a man aged 50 or older in good health and CMV-seronegative. The J gene is TRBJ2-3, the V gene TRBV7-3; TRBD2 matches at 8 bases. CDR3 loop: CASSWNAGGTDTQYF. The CDR3 region has the DNA TGTGCCAGCAGCTGGAACGCGGGGGGAACAGATACGCAGTATTTT. The whole variable domain, remainder taken from reference TRBV7-3 and TRBJ2-3, is GAGVSQTPSNKVTEKGKYVELRCDPISGHTALYWYRQSLGQGPEFLIYFQGTGAADDSGLPNDRFFAVRPEGSVSTLKIQRTERGDSAVYLCASSWNAGGTDTQYFGPGTRLTVL.